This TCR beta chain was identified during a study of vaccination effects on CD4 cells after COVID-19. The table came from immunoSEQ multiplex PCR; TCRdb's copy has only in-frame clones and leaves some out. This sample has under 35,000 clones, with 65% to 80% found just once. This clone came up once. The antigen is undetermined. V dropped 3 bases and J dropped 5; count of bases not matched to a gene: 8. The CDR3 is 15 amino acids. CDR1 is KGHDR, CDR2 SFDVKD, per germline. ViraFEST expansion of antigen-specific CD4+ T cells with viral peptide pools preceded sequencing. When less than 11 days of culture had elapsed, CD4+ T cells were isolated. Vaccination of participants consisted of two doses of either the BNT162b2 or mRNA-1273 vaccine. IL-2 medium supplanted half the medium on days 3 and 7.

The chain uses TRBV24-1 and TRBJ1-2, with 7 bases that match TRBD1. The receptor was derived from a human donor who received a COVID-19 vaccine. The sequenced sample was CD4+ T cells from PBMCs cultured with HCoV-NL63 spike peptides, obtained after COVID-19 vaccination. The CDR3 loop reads CATSDTTGTSYGYTF. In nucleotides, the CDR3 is TGTGCCACCAGTGATACGACAGGGACCAGTTATGGCTACACCTTC.